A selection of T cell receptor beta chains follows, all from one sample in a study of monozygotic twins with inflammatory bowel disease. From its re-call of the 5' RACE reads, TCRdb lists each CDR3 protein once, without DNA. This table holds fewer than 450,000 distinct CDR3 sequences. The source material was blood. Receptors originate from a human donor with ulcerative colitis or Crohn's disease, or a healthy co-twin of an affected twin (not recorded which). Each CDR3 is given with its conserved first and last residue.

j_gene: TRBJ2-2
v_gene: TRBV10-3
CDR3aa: CAISESDREDTGELFF

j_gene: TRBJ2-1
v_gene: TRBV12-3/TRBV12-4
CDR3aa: CASTFPGQAYNEQFF

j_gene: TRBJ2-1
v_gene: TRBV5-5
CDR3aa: CASSSTSGGYNEQFF

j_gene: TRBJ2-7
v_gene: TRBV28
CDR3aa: CASSLDINEQYF

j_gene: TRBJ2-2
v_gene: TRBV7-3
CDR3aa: CASSLNYRSNTGELFF

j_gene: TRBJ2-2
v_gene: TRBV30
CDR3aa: CAWSVPTRSTGELFF

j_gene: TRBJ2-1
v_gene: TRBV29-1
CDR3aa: CSVVERGIGNEQFF

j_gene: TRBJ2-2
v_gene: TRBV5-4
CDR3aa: CASSLGFGTGGNTGELFF

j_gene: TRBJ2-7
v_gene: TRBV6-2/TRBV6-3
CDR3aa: CASSAGQSYEQYF

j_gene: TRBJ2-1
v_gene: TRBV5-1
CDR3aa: CASSFKDLAGEQFF

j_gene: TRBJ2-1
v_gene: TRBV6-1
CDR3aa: CASRSGGGAGYNEQFF

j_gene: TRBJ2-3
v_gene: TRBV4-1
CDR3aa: CASSQWDRATDTQYF

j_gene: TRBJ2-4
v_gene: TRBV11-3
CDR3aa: CASRRSSGGGLDIQYF

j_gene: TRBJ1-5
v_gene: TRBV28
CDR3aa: CASSTPGTGHQPQHF

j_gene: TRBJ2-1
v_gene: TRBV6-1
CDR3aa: CATSGTRADGSQFF

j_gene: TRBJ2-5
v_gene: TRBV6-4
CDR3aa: CASSRTRAVDETQYF

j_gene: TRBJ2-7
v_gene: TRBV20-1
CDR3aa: CSAPGLGTEGF

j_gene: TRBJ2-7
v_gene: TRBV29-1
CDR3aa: CSVGTDYEQYF

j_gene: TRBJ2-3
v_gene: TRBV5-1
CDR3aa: CASSMGGAADTQYF

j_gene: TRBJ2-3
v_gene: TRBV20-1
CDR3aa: CSARPPVGQQDSTDTQYF

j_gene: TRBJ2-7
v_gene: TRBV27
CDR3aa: CASSTHTGATSYEQYF

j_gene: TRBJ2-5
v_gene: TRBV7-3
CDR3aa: CASSLGRGGRQETQYF

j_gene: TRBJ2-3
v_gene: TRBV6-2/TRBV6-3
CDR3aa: CASSSWGDTQYF

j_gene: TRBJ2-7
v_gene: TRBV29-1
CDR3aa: CSVAGSFSYEQYF

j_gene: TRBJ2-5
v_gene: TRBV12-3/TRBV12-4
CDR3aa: CASSFFMLGETQYF

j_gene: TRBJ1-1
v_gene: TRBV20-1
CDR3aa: CSASPLRTAMDTEAFF

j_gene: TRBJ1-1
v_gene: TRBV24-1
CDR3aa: CATSDGHNMNTEAFF

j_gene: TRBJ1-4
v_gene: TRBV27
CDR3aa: CASSLSGGDREKLFF

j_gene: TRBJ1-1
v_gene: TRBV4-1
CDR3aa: CASSQIEGRTEAFF

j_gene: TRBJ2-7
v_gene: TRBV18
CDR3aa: CASSPIEGSYEQYF

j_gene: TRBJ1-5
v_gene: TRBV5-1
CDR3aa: CASSKGDRYSNQPQHF

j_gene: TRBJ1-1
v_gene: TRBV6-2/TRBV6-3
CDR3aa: CASSYSTVNTEAFF

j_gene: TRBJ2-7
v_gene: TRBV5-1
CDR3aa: CASSLGRTNYEQYF

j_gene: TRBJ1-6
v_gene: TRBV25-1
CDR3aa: CASNALDSSPLHF

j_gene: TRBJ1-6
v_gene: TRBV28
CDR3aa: CASSLRQLNSPLHF

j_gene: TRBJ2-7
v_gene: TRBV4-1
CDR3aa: CASSQAGTRNSYEQYF